The 16 T cell receptor beta chains presented below share a single source sample, sequenced in a study of a mutant IDH1 vaccine in newly diagnosed glioma. Sample time point: week 35, safety follow-up. Topical imiquimod was applied with each vaccine dose, which held 300 ug of mutant IDH1 20-mer peptide. The repertoire was sequenced with immunoSEQ multiplex PCR; TCRdb's copy has only in-frame clones and lacks some. This table holds tens of thousands of clones, roughly 79% found once. Their antigens remain unidentified. The sample here was PBMCs, taken from a glioma patient whose treatment included an IDH1 peptide vaccine. The receptors were sampled from a man aged 40-50 years with glioma.

V usage is TRBV6-1 and J usage is TRBJ1-2, with D hard to call. CDR1 MNHNS and CDR2 SASEGT come from the germline V gene. V lost 8 bases and J 3 bases, leaving 13 bases between the germline ends. This CDR3 has 13 amino acids. CDR3 coding DNA: TGTGCCAGCGGATACTCGTCAGACTATGGCTACACCTTC. The encoded protein is CASGYSSDYGYTF.

This chain joins TRBV2 and TRBJ2-5; the D gene is possibly TRBD1 (6 bases). The end of the DNA fits TRBJ2-7 better, so the J call may be wrong. The germline V gene encodes CDR1 SNHLY and CDR2 FYNNEI. This CDR3 is built from 12 residues. CDR3 region: CASSSGVVEQYF. The CDR3 DNA sequence: TGTGCCAGCAGCTCAGGGGTTGTCGAGCAGTACTTC.

Comments on this clone: Other DNA sequences in this specimen translate into the identical CDR3. The chain combines TRBV7-2 with TRBJ1-5; 7 nucleotides agree with TRBD1. This CDR3 comprises 14 residues. Germline CDR1 and CDR2: SGHTA and FQGNSA. The J segment lost 4 bases and the V segment lost 1 base, leaving 1 base of the junction unmatched. Written as DNA, the CDR3 is TGTGCCAGCAGCTTAGGACAGGGTAATCAGCCCCAGCATTTT. Its translation is CASSLGQGNQPQHF.

This sequence joins TRBV11-2 and TRBJ1-1, with 9 positions matching TRBD1. The CDR3 covers 15 residues. J lost 2 bases, V lost 5 bases, and 6 bases had no gene match. Germline CDR1 SGHAT, CDR2 FQNNGV. The DNA for the CDR3 is TGTGCCAGCAGCCCGGGGGACAGGGTAAACACTGAAGCTTTCTTT. It is translated as CASSPGDRVNTEAFF.

This clone was recorded only once. This chain uses TRBV4-3 with TRBJ1-5; TRBD1 might be the D (6 bases). The germline V and J ends were trimmed by 0 bases and 6 bases, with 12 bases remaining between them. The CDR3 loop spans 15 amino acids. CDR1 and CDR2 (germline): LGHNA, YSLEER. CDR3 coding DNA: TGCGCCAGCAGCCAAGATCGGGGGCCCAGTCAGCCCCAGCATTTT. This codes for CASSQDRGPSQPQHF.

The gene calls are TRBV7-9 and TRBJ2-3; 10 bases are a match to TRBD2. Germline V gives CDR1 SEHNR, CDR2 FQNEAQ (reference sequence). With V trimmed by 0 bases and J by 2 bases, 5 bases remained unmatched. The length of the CDR3 is 17 residues. The CDR3 region is CASSLAKGLAITDTQYF. The CDR3 DNA follows: TGTGCCAGCAGCTTAGCCAAGGGACTAGCGATCACAGATACGCAGTATTTT.

CDR3 nucleotides: TGTGCCAGCAGCTTAGAGGTTAGGGGTGGTGGCTACACCTTC. Translation gives CASSLEVRGGGYTF. The chain combines TRBV7-9 with TRBJ1-2, with D possibly TRBD1 on 5 matching bases. V was cut by 1 base and J by 7 bases, with 13 bases left in between. CDR3 length: 14 amino acids. Germline loops: CDR1 SEHNR, CDR2 FQNEAQ (reference sequence). The complete variable domain, with remaining parts taken from reference TRBV7-9 and TRBJ1-2, reads DTGVSQNPRHKITKRGQNVTFRCDPISEHNRLYWYRQTLGQGPEFLTYFQNEAQLEKSRLLSDRFSAERPKGSFSTLEIQRTEQGDSAMYLCASSLEVRGGGYTFGSGTRLTVV.

The genes are TRBV7-2 and TRBJ2-7; 7 positions agree with TRBD2. The CDR3 has 15 residues. The V gene end was trimmed by 4 bases and the J gene end by 5 bases; junction bases not matched to a gene: 11. CDR1 is SGHTA and CDR2 is FQGNSA in the germline V gene. CDR3 protein: CASSSDPTSSHEQYF. Here the CDR3 DNA reads TGTGCCAGCAGCTCCGATCCGACTAGCAGCCACGAGCAGTACTTC.

This clone was counted between two and nine times. The chain uses TRBV5-6 and TRBJ1-2; tentative D call: TRBD1 (5 bases). Germline assignment: CDR1 SGHDT and CDR2 YYEEEE. The CDR3 consists of 13 residues. With 4 bases removed from V and 8 bases from J, the gap between germline ends came to 15 bases. The CDR3 reads CASSTGTALGYTF. For the CDR3, the DNA is TGTGCCAGCAGCACCGGGACGGCCCTCGGCTACACCTTC.

The chain has TRBV6-6 and TRBJ2-7; D possibly corresponds to TRBD2 (6 bases). This CDR3 has 14 residues. The V end lost 6 bases, the J end lost 0 bases, and 12 bases lay between the germline ends. Germline CDR1 MNHNY, CDR2 SVGAGI (reference sequence). CDR3 bases: TGTGCCAGCAGAACCGGAGGGAGCTCCTACGAGCAGTACTTC. Amino acids: CASRTGGSSYEQYF.

The genes are TRBV6-5 and TRBJ2-7; a weak D match, TRBD2 (6 bases). The CDR3 spans 15 residues. Germline lookup yields CDR1 MNHEY and CDR2 SVGAGI. V was pared by 3 bases and J by 0 bases, with 12 bases between. CDR3 region: CASSYGLPSSYEQYF. The CDR3 nucleotides are TGTGCCAGCAGTTATGGACTACCAAGCTCCTACGAGCAGTACTTC.

This sequence joins TRBV7-9 and TRBJ2-2, with no clear D. The ends were cut back, 1 base at V and 7 bases at J, with 7 bases in the middle. The length of the CDR3 is 13 residues. Germline V gives CDR1 SEHNR, CDR2 FQNEAQ (reference sequence). The CDR3 sequence: CASSLGGLGELFF. CDR3 in DNA: TGTGCCAGCAGCTTAGGAGGCCTCGGGGAGCTGTTTTTT.

The chain employs TRBV28 and TRBJ1-1; D is unresolved. This CDR3 comprises 12 residues. Germline V gene sequence: CDR1 MDHEN, CDR2 SYDVKM. Trimming left V 6 bases short and J 4 bases short, with 9 bases between. The CDR3 nucleotides are TGTGCCAGCAGGGGTGGAGGCACTGAAGCTTTCTTT. Amino acids: CASRGGGTEAFF.

In this sample, this clone turned up once. This chain joins TRBV2 and TRBJ2-7; TRBD1 agrees at 7 bases. This CDR3 has 14 amino acids. The J segment lost 2 bases and the V segment lost 3 bases, leaving 4 bases of the junction unmatched. Germline V gives CDR1 SNHLY, CDR2 FYNNEI. The CDR3 DNA is TGTGCCAGCAGTGACCACAGGGGAACCTACGAGCAGTACTTC. It encodes CASSDHRGTYEQYF. Drawing the rest from reference TRBV2 and TRBJ2-7, the complete variable domain is EPEVTQTPSHQVTQMGQEVILRCVPISNHLYFYWYRQILGQKVEFLVSFYNNEISEKSEIFDDQFSVERPDGSNFTLKIRSTKLEDSAMYFCASSDHRGTYEQYFGPGTRLTVT.

This chain connects TRBV2 to TRBJ2-5; D may correspond to TRBD1 or TRBD2 (6 bases each). The CDR3 length is 14 residues. Germline-derived CDR1 and CDR2 are SNHLY and FYNNEI. V was clipped by 5 bases and J by 1 base, with 11 bases between them. The CDR3 nucleotides are TGTGCCAGCAGTTCCCCGGGGGCCCAAGAGACCCAGTACTTC. It translates to CASSSPGAQETQYF.

The chain has TRBV29-1 and TRBJ1-3; possibly TRBD1 for D (5 bases). V was shortened by 5 bases and J by 0 bases, with 14 bases between the two germline ends. The CDR3 runs 15 residues. In germline, CDR1 is SQVTM, CDR2 ANQGSEA. CDR3 sequence (DNA): TGCAGCGTTAACGGGCAGGGAAGCTCTGGAAACACCATATATTTT. As protein: CSVNGQGSSGNTIYF.